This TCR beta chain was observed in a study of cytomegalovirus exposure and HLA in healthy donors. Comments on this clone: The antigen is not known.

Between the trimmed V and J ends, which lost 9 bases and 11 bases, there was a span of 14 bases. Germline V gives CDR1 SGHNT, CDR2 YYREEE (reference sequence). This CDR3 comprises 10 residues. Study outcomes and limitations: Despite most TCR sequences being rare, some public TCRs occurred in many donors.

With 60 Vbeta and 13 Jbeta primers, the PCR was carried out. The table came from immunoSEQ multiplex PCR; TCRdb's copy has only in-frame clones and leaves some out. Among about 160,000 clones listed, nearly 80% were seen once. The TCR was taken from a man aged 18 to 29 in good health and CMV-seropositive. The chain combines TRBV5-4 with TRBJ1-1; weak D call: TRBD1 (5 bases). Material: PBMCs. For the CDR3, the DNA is TGTGCCAACCCGGGGGGTGAGGCTTTCTTT. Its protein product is CANPGGEAFF.